This entry describes one T cell receptor (beta chain). Its antigen is undetermined. Sequencing was performed with immunoSEQ multiplex PCR; in TCRdb, only in-frame clones are kept and a portion is missing. The data show 70,000 or so clones, approximately 91% seen once. This sample was included in a study of OX40 agonist ivuxolimab in advanced cancers. V was cut by 4 bases and J by 3 bases, with 13 bases left in between. There are 14 residues in the CDR3. The V gene's germline CDR1 is SNHLY and CDR2 FYNNEI. Study findings and constraints: Clones of CD4+ and CD8+ blood T cells grew by week 6 at doses of 0.1 to 3.0 mg/kg.

The chain joins TRBV2 to TRBJ2-7; D might be TRBD1 (6 bases). The receptor's source is an adult with an advanced solid tumor such as melanoma, head and neck, liver or kidney cancer. The specimen comprised CD4+ or CD8+ T cells sorted from blood, sampled in a trial of the OX40 agonist ivuxolimab. CDR3 bases: TGTGCCAGCAGTGTCGAGGGGGTTGGCTACGAGCAGTACTTC. Its protein is CASSVEGVGYEQYF. Supplemented by reference TRBV2 and TRBJ2-7, the full variable domain reads EPEVTQTPSHQVTQMGQEVILRCVPISNHLYFYWYRQILGQKVEFLVSFYNNEISEKSEIFDDQFSVERPDGSNFTLKIRSTKLEDSAMYFCASSVEGVGYEQYFGPGTRLTVT.